This record covers a single T cell receptor (beta chain). Its antigen is not identified. V trimming: 8 bases; J trimming: 3 bases; junction bases outside the gene matches: 11. Germline V gene sequence: CDR1 KGHSH, CDR2 LQKENI. CDR3 length: 15 amino acids. The repertoire was sequenced with immunoSEQ multiplex PCR; TCRdb's copy has only in-frame clones and lacks some. The repertoire has about 29,000 clones, over 75% of them found once; the top ten carry roughly 14%. This sample stems from a study of CD4 T cells in relation to SARS-CoV-2 and coronaviruses. Overall study findings and caveats: Samples before the pandemic and after infection were not matched within any donor. Roughly three fifths of donors had memory CD4+ clonotypes crossrecognizing SARS-CoV-2 and common cold coronavirus spike.

The unexposed donors gave CD4+ T cells in 2011-2018, prior to COVID-19. CD4+ T cells were isolated from the cells after around eleven days of culture. V gene TRBV18 combines with J gene TRBJ2-3; 7 nucleotides agree with TRBD2. The sample consisted of CD4+ T cells from PBMCs, cultured in vitro. The source of this sequence is a human donor in good health. CDR3 DNA: TGTGCCAGCACAGGTCAGAGCGGGGCAACAGATACGCAGTATTTT. This gives the protein CASTGQSGATDTQYF.